One sample yielded the 32 T cell receptor beta chains listed below, sequenced in a study of CD8 T cells in ankylosing spondylitis. MiXCR, run by TCRdb on the 5' RACE reads, gives a single entry per CDR3 protein. This table has about 100,000 distinct CDR3 sequences, nearly 25% appearing once. Sequencing used synovial fluid, either unsorted or a sorted T cell fraction (not recorded which). The receptors here all came from a male donor with ankylosing spondylitis.

The V call is TRBV12-5, the J call TRBJ2-3, with 15 bases that match TRBD2. CDR3 length: 18 amino acids. With 1 base clipped from V and 5 bases from J, the junction kept 7 bases outside the gene matches. Germline V gene data show CDR1 as LGHNT and CDR2 as FRNRAP. CDR3 in amino acids: CASGLGVPGLAGGDTQYF. The CDR3 DNA sequence: TGTGCTAGTGGTTTGGGGGTTCCGGGACTAGCGGGAGGAGATACGCAGTATTTT.

This clonotype was seen a handful of times. The chain is built from TRBV20-1 and TRBJ2-1; D unclear. The CDR3 extends over 14 amino acids. Germline CDR1 and CDR2: DFQATT and SNEGSKA (reference sequence). This chain's CDR3 is CGAQVQWAANEQFF. DNA of the CDR3: TGCGGAGCCCAGGTCCAATGGGCTGCCAATGAGCAGTTCTTC.

The table lists this clonotype with a few counts. The chain uses TRBV5-1 and TRBJ2-2; D not resolved. Per the germline V gene, CDR1 is SGHRS and CDR2 is YFSETQ. Trimming left V 2 bases short and J 1 base short, with 9 bases between. The CDR3 is made up of 15 amino acids. The CDR3 loop reads CASSFVPGNTGELFF. The CDR3 nucleotides are TGCGCCAGCAGCTTCGTCCCGGGGAACACCGGGGAGCTGTTTTTT.

The sample holds a few counts of this clonotype. This chain uses TRBV12-3 or TRBV12-4 with TRBJ2-7; TRBD2 matches at 8 bases. Trimming at V came to 8 bases and at J to 6 bases, leaving 9 bases not matched to a gene. The CDR3 has 13 amino acids. CDR3 nucleotide sequence: TGTGCCAGCCGCCGGGGGGGGGCAGGCGAGCAGTACGTC. It codes for CASRRGGAGEQYV.

The V call is TRBV28, the J call TRBJ1-1; tentatively, D is TRBD1 (5 bases). This CDR3 spans 15 amino acids. Trimming took off 3 bases at V and 1 base at J, with 12 bases between the two ends. Germline lookup yields CDR1 MDHEN and CDR2 SYDVKM. The CDR3 here is CASSLLGQGNTEAFF. The CDR3 DNA reads as TGTGCCAGCAGTTTGCTTGGTCAGGGGAACACTGAAGCTTTCTTT.

This clonotype was found many times. The V call is TRBV12-3 or TRBV12-4, the J call TRBJ1-2; no definite D call. V gave up 3 bases and J gave up 8 bases, with 13 bases separating them. The CDR3 consists of 13 residues. The CDR3 here is CASSFNSMTGYTF. CDR3 DNA: TGTGCCAGCAGTTTCAACAGTATGACCGGCTACACCTTC.

Only a few counts were recorded for this clonotype. The chain uses TRBV5-1 and TRBJ2-1; maybe TRBD2 (7 bases). This CDR3 contains 15 residues. CDR1 is SGHRS and CDR2 is YFSETQ in the germline V gene. V dropped 4 bases and J dropped 6 bases, with 17 bases sitting between them. DNA of the CDR3: TGCGCCAGCAGCCCCTTGGGAGGGGGGATCAATGAGCAGTTCTTC. Translated, it gives CASSPLGGGINEQFF.

This clonotype was observed at least ten times. The chain employs TRBV12-3 or TRBV12-4 and TRBJ1-5, with TRBD1 identical over 8 bases. The junction had 10 bases not matched to a gene; V was cut back by 7 bases and J by 11 bases. This CDR3 region has 13 residues. This CDR3 reads CASTSDRGEAQHF. Written as DNA, the CDR3 is TGTGCCAGCACCTCAGACAGGGGAGAAGCCCAGCATTTT.

The chain links TRBV5-4 to TRBJ2-1, with D unclear. Germline CDR1 and CDR2: SGHNT and YYREEE (reference sequence). The V and J ends lost 0 bases and 0 bases respectively, with 7 bases between them. The CDR3 is 15 amino acids. DNA of the CDR3: TGTGCCAGCAGCTTGGACAGACCCTCCTACAATGAGCAGTTCTTC. Translation gives CASSLDRPSYNEQFF.

This clonotype was observed a few times. The chain combines TRBV20-1 with TRBJ1-1; TRBD1 matches 8 bases. The CDR3 is 13 amino acids. J lost 2 bases, V lost 3 bases, and 2 bases had no gene match. Germline V gene data show CDR1 as DFQATT and CDR2 as SNEGSKA (reference sequence). The CDR3 nucleotides are TGCAGTGCTAGGGCAGGGGGCAACACTGAAGCTTTCTTT. This gives the protein CSARAGGNTEAFF.

V and J are TRBV20-1 and TRBJ1-2, with D possibly TRBD1 on 5 matching bases. Germline V gene data show CDR1 as DFQATT and CDR2 as SNEGSKA (reference sequence). The CDR3 totals 14 residues. Trimming stripped 3 bases from V and 3 bases from J, with 14 bases between. The CDR3 DNA sequence: TGCAGTGCTAGTACAGGACGGTCGGACTATGGCTACACCTTC. It yields the protein CSASTGRSDYGYTF.

The chain is built from TRBV29-1 and TRBJ1-2; no firm D call. V was trimmed by 3 bases and J by 5 bases, leaving 13 bases between them. The CDR3 covers 13 residues. Germline CDR1 and CDR2: SQVTM and ANQGSEA. CDR3 sequence: CSVETGISYGYTF. The CDR3, as DNA: TGCAGCGTTGAGACCGGGATAAGTTATGGCTACACCTTC.

This clonotype was counted ten times or more. This rearrangement joins TRBV28 to TRBJ2-1, with 7 bases fitting TRBD2. Germline values: CDR1 MDHEN, CDR2 SYDVKM. CDR3 length equals 14 residues. With V trimmed by 7 bases and J by 7 bases, 10 bases remained unmatched. The CDR3 loop is CASTTLGGWNEQFF. CDR3 DNA: TGTGCCAGCACAACCCTGGGAGGGTGGAATGAGCAGTTCTTC.

The V gene is TRBV5-6, the J gene TRBJ2-1; tentative D call: TRBD2 (5 bases). Germline lookup yields CDR1 SGHDT and CDR2 YYEEEE. Trimming cost V 0 bases and J 2 bases, with 9 bases left between them. The CDR3 is made up of 15 amino acids. The CDR3 DNA is TGTGCCAGCAGCTTGGCTGAGGGCCCCTACAATGAGCAGTTCTTC. This sequence encodes CASSLAEGPYNEQFF.

CDR3 coding DNA: TGCGCCAGCAGCCAAGCTAGCGGGGGATACAATGAGCAGTTCTTC. Translating it yields CASSQASGGYNEQFF. This chain uses TRBV5-1 with TRBJ2-1; 10 bases map to TRBD2. From germline, CDR1 is SGHRS and CDR2 YFSETQ. The CDR3 extends over 15 amino acids. J gave up 4 bases and V 4 bases, and 5 bases lay outside the gene matches.

The chain links TRBV11-2 to TRBJ1-1, with D unresolved. Germline V gives CDR1 SGHAT, CDR2 FQNNGV. V lost 1 base, J lost 3 bases, and 12 bases lay in between. This CDR3 has 15 amino acids. Here the CDR3 DNA reads TGTGCCAGCAGCTTAGCTATGGGCGAATACACTGAAGCTTTCTTT. It is translated as CASSLAMGEYTEAFF. Full variable domain (rest looked up from reference TRBV11-2 and TRBJ1-1): EAGVAQSPRYKIIEKRQSVAFWCNPISGHATLYWYQQILGQGPKLLIQFQNNGVVDDSQLPKDRFSAERLKGVDSTLKIQPAKLEDSAVYLCASSLAMGEYTEAFFGQGTRLTVV.

This clonotype was detected many times. This chain uses TRBV6-6 with TRBJ2-5; D gene unclear. The V and J ends lost 8 bases and 2 bases respectively, with 6 bases between them. Germline CDR1 is MNHNY and CDR2 is SVGAGI (reference sequence). The CDR3 is 11 residues long. The CDR3 here is CASAEQETQYF. In nucleotides, the CDR3 is TGTGCCAGCGCGGAACAAGAGACCCAGTACTTC.

There are many counts of this clonotype. The chain joins TRBV7-2 to TRBJ2-3, with D perhaps matching TRBD1 or TRBD2 (5 bases each). Trimming took 1 base from V and 4 from J, leaving 12 bases between them. The length of the CDR3 is 15 residues. CDR1 and CDR2 (germline): SGHTA, FQGNSA. The CDR3 DNA follows: TGTGCCAGCAGCTTAGTAGGGCCGGGACCAGATACGCAGTATTTT. Encoded protein: CASSLVGPGPDTQYF.

This chain joins TRBV20-1 and TRBJ2-1; 8 bases align to TRBD2. After removal of 5 bases from V and 10 bases from J, the junction contained 13 bases not matched to a gene. Germline assignment: CDR1 DFQATT and CDR2 SNEGSKA (reference sequence). CDR3 length equals 14 residues. The CDR3 reads CSAVQRRGRKEQFF. The CDR3 DNA is TGCAGTGCTGTACAAAGACGCGGGAGGAAGGAGCAGTTCTTC.

The chain recombines TRBV20-1 with TRBJ2-3, with D unclear. The CDR3 is 13 amino acids. Germline CDR1 and CDR2: DFQATT and SNEGSKA (reference sequence). Trimming removed 7 bases at V and 0 bases at J, with 11 bases between. CDR3: CSVAETSTDTQYF. The CDR3 coding sequence is TGCAGTGTCGCGGAGACGAGCACAGATACGCAGTATTTT.

This clonotype was counted between two and nine times. This chain links TRBV20-1 with TRBJ1-2, with 9 bases that match TRBD1. The trim removed 0 bases at V and 5 bases at J, leaving 1 base unmatched. The CDR3 is made up of 13 amino acids. Germline CDR1 DFQATT, CDR2 SNEGSKA (reference sequence). CDR3 coding DNA: TGCAGTGCTAGAGAGGGGACAGGGTATGGCTACACCTTC. It codes for CSAREGTGYGYTF.

The chain recombines TRBV7-2 with TRBJ2-1; D uncertain. Germline CDR1 SGHTA, CDR2 FQGNSA. This CDR3 contains 15 residues. V was shortened by 3 bases and J by 0 bases, with 9 bases between the two germline ends. The CDR3, as DNA: TGTGCCAGCAGCTTCGGGCCCATCTCCTACAATGAGCAGTTCTTC. Residues: CASSFGPISYNEQFF.

The chain employs TRBV4-1 and TRBJ2-2; D is possibly TRBD2 (6 bases). CDR3 length: 14 amino acids. Germline values: CDR1 MGHRA, CDR2 YSYEKL. The V end was cut by 4 bases, the J end by 2 bases, with 8 bases between. The CDR3 spells CASSPTSNTGELFF. The CDR3 DNA reads TGCGCCAGCAGCCCGACTAGTAACACCGGGGAGCTGTTTTTT.

The V call is TRBV7-2, the J call TRBJ2-7; 8 nucleotides align to TRBD2. Trimming at V came to 4 bases and at J to 6 bases, leaving 2 bases not matched to a gene. Germline CDR1 reads SGHTA; CDR2 reads FQGNSA. The CDR3 covers 12 residues. CDR3 bases: TGTGCCAGCAGCTGGACTAGCCGCGAGCAGTACTTC. It yields the protein CASSWTSREQYF.

The chain recombines TRBV20-1 with TRBJ2-1, with a tentative D call TRBD2 (6 bases). V was clipped by 5 bases and J by 4 bases, with 18 bases between them. CDR3 size: 15 residues. CDR1 is DFQATT, CDR2 SNEGSKA, per germline (reference sequence). The CDR3 reads CSAWRGGARYNEQFF. The DNA for the CDR3 is TGCAGTGCTTGGAGAGGCGGGGCGAGGTACAATGAGCAGTTCTTC.

The CDR3 reads CASSLASASRNNEQFF. CDR3 in DNA: TGTGCCAGCAGCTTGGCCTCGGCTAGCCGAAACAATGAGCAGTTCTTC. This chain joins TRBV5-4 and TRBJ2-1; possibly TRBD2 for D (5 bases). V was shortened by 0 bases and J by 5 bases, with 15 bases between the two germline ends. CDR3 length equals 16 residues. Germline loops: CDR1 SGHNT, CDR2 YYREEE (reference sequence).

The genes are TRBV15 and TRBJ2-1, with D possibly being TRBD2 (5 bases). Trimming removed 0 bases from V and 12 bases from J, with 12 bases in between. Germline V lookup: CDR1 LNHNV, CDR2 YYDKDF (reference sequence). This CDR3 comprises 13 residues. This CDR3 reads CATSRDGRERQFF. As DNA, the CDR3 is TGTGCCACCAGCAGAGATGGTAGGGAGCGGCAGTTCTTC.

This chain links TRBV20-1 with TRBJ2-7; possible D gene TRBD2, 5 bases. V lost 3 bases, J lost 4 bases, and 13 bases lay in between. CDR3 size: 13 residues. Germline V gene lookup returns CDR1 DFQATT and CDR2 SNEGSKA (reference sequence). CDR3 region: CSASPGLGYEQYV. The CDR3 coding sequence is TGCAGTGCTAGTCCGGGATTGGGTTACGAGCAGTACGTC.

The chain carries TRBV11-2 and TRBJ1-4; TRBD1 matches at 8 bases. V trimming: 5 bases; J trimming: 8 bases; junction bases outside the gene matches: 7. Germline CDR1 and CDR2: SGHAT and FQNNGV. This CDR3 has 14 residues. Here the CDR3 DNA reads TGTGCCAGCAGCCTAGGACAGGGTAGCGAAAAACTGTTTTTT. This codes for CASSLGQGSEKLFF. The whole variable domain, filled in from reference TRBV11-2 and TRBJ1-4, reads EAGVAQSPRYKIIEKRQSVAFWCNPISGHATLYWYQQILGQGPKLLIQFQNNGVVDDSQLPKDRFSAERLKGVDSTLKIQPAKLEDSAVYLCASSLGQGSEKLFFGSGTQLSVL.

The gene calls are TRBV7-2 and TRBJ1-5; TRBD1 might be the D (5 bases). V was cut by 4 bases and J by 7 bases, with 17 bases left in between. Looked up from germline, CDR1 is SGHTA and CDR2 is FQGNSA. The CDR3 spans 15 residues. The CDR3 sequence: CASSSTGRSEQPQHF. CDR3 bases: TGTGCCAGCAGCTCTACGGGACGGTCTGAACAGCCCCAGCATTTT.

This clonotype was detected many times. This chain links TRBV4-1 with TRBJ2-7; no firm D call. V was cut by 4 bases and J by 2 bases, with 12 bases left in between. CDR3 size: 14 residues. CDR1 and CDR2 (germline): MGHRA, YSYEKL. For the CDR3, the DNA is TGCGCCAGCAGCCCGACCGACACAGCCTACGAGCAGTACGTC. Translation gives CASSPTDTAYEQYV.

This clonotype was observed a handful of times. CDR3 region: CASGPTENSPLHF. The CDR3 DNA is TGTGCCAGCGGCCCGACAGAGAATTCACCCCTCCACTTT. This chain uses TRBV2 with TRBJ1-6; tentatively, D is TRBD1 (5 bases). V was trimmed by 8 bases and J by 7 bases, leaving 12 bases between them. The germline V gene encodes CDR1 SNHLY and CDR2 FYNNEI. The CDR3 extends over 13 amino acids. The variable domain in full, with the rest retrieved from reference TRBV2 and TRBJ1-6, is EPEVTQTPSHQVTQMGQEVILRCVPISNHLYFYWYRQILGQKVEFLVSFYNNEISEKSEIFDDQFSVERPDGSNFTLKIRSTKLEDSAMYFCASGPTENSPLHFGNGTRLTVT.